A single sample gave rise to the 14 T cell receptor beta chains below, sequenced in a study of blood T cell repertoires in COVID-19. The data were produced by immunoSEQ multiplex PCR, yet TCRdb's version contains in-frame clones alone and is incomplete. The table lists about 160,000 clones, 82% of them singletons. Material: peripheral blood. Receptor source: a woman older than 75 with acute or convalescent COVID-19.

The V call is TRBV7-2, the J call TRBJ2-1; D not certain. The germline V gene encodes CDR1 SGHTA and CDR2 FQGNSA. The length of the CDR3 is 17 residues. V shed 1 base and J shed 7 bases, with 20 bases lying between them. The CDR3: CASSLVASSAFYNEQFF. CDR3 DNA sequence: TGTGCCAGCAGCTTAGTCGCGTCAAGCGCCTTCTATAATGAGCAGTTCTTC. The full variable domain, rest sourced from reference TRBV7-2 and TRBJ2-1, is GAGVSQSPSNKVTEKGKDVELRCDPISGHTALYWYRQSLGQGLEFLIYFQGNSAPDKSGLPSDRFSAERTGGSVSTLTIQRTQQEDSAVYLCASSLVASSAFYNEQFFGPGTRLTVL.

The chain couples TRBV24-1 to TRBJ1-3, with D maybe TRBD1 (6 bases). The CDR3 length is 14 residues. V lost 6 bases and J lost 3, with 11 bases in between. CDR1 is KGHDR and CDR2 is SFDVKD in the germline V gene. The CDR3 loop reads CATSTDRFGNTIYF. In DNA, the CDR3 is TGTGCCACCAGTACCGACAGGTTTGGAAACACCATATATTTT.

This clone was detected once. This sequence joins TRBV7-8 and TRBJ2-3, with a possible D match to TRBD1 (6 bases). V lost 5 bases and J 4 bases, leaving 10 bases between the germline ends. The CDR3 spans 13 residues. Germline loops: CDR1 SGHVS, CDR2 FQNEAQ. CDR3 in amino acids: CASSRNRADTQYF. The CDR3 coding sequence is TGTGCCAGCAGCCGAAACAGGGCAGATACGCAGTATTTT.

The V call is TRBV5-1, the J call TRBJ1-1; 7 bases align to TRBD1. The CDR3 is 16 residues long. The V segment lost 0 bases and the J segment 0 bases; nucleotides outside the gene matches: 5. The germline V gene encodes CDR1 SGHRS and CDR2 YFSETQ. CDR3 residues: CASSLGDRPMNTEAFF. CDR3 bases: TGCGCCAGCAGCTTGGGGGACAGACCCATGAACACTGAAGCTTTCTTT.

This chain connects TRBV6-1 to TRBJ2-1; 10 bases are a match to TRBD2. V dropped 2 bases and J dropped 4; count of bases not matched to a gene: 2. The germline CDR1 and CDR2 sequences are MNHNS and SASEGT. This CDR3 is built from 15 residues. The CDR3 DNA reads TGTGCCAGCAGTGAACAGACTAGCGGGTACAATGAGCAGTTCTTC. It translates to CASSEQTSGYNEQFF.

The rearrangement uses TRBV19 and TRBJ2-7, with 9 positions matching TRBD2. The V gene's germline CDR1 is LNHDA and CDR2 SQIVND (reference sequence). There are 14 residues in the CDR3. Unmatched junction bases numbered 3, after V lost 4 bases and J lost 2 bases. The CDR3 DNA sequence: TGTGCCAGTAGTAATAGCGGGGGACCCTACGAGCAGTACTTC. Its protein is CASSNSGGPYEQYF.

This clone has a single count. The chain combines TRBV21-1 with TRBJ1-2; the DNA was not compared with TRBD1, the D call given in the table. TRBV21-1 is a pseudogene. This CDR3 contains 14 residues. The CDR3, as DNA: TGTGCCAGCAGCAAAGCGGACAGGGAGGATGGCTACACCTTC. Amino acids: CASSKADREDGYTF.

DNA for the CDR3: TGTGCCAGCAGCTTAACGACAGGGTTACAAGAGACCCAGTACTTC. Its translation is CASSLTTGLQETQYF. The chain employs TRBV7-9 and TRBJ2-5; 7 bases map to TRBD1. V lost 2 bases to trimming and J lost 2 bases; unmatched junction nucleotides: 5. Germline values: CDR1 SEHNR, CDR2 FQNEAQ (reference sequence). The CDR3 spans 15 residues.

The chain has TRBV10-3 and TRBJ2-7; perhaps TRBD1 as D (6 bases). V was cut by 2 bases and J by 3 bases, with 23 bases left in between. Germline V CDR1 and CDR2: ENHRY, SYGVKD. The CDR3 has 18 residues. The CDR3 reads CAISEPAMMGAKGYEQYF. The CDR3 bases are TGTGCCATCAGTGAGCCTGCAATGATGGGGGCCAAGGGCTACGAGCAGTACTTC.

This chain connects TRBV5-1 to TRBJ2-1, with 12 bases identical to TRBD2. There are 16 residues in the CDR3. J gave up 5 bases and V 3 bases, and 6 bases lay outside the gene matches. The germline V gene encodes CDR1 SGHRS and CDR2 YFSETQ. The CDR3 sequence is CASSWKLAGGHNEQFF. DNA of the CDR3: TGCGCCAGCAGCTGGAAACTAGCGGGAGGCCACAATGAGCAGTTCTTC.

Many counts were recorded for this clone. V usage is TRBV29-1 and J usage is TRBJ2-1, with 13 positions matching TRBD2. J gave up 6 bases and V 7 bases, and 6 bases lay outside the gene matches. Germline assignment: CDR1 SQVTM and CDR2 ANQGSEA. The CDR3 loop spans 14 amino acids. This chain's CDR3 is CSGGTSGAPNEQFF. DNA of the CDR3: TGCAGCGGAGGGACTAGCGGGGCCCCCAATGAGCAGTTCTTC.

The chain uses TRBV7-2 and TRBJ2-1; D is possibly TRBD2 (5 bases). Germline lookup yields CDR1 SGHTA and CDR2 FQGNSA. Trimming took 4 bases from V and 9 from J, leaving 10 bases between them. There are 12 residues in the CDR3. The CDR3 here is CASSSLAGEQFF. CDR3 DNA sequence: TGTGCCAGCAGCTCACTGGCGGGTGAGCAGTTCTTC.

V gene TRBV5-4 combines with J gene TRBJ2-7; D unresolved. This CDR3 spans 12 amino acids. The germline V gene has CDR1 SGHNT and CDR2 YYREEE (reference sequence). V was shortened by 3 bases and J by 2 bases, with 6 bases between the two germline ends. The CDR3 DNA is TGTGCCAGCAGCTCCACGGCCTACGAGCAGTACTTC. It encodes CASSSTAYEQYF.

This chain uses TRBV7-9 with TRBJ1-3, with unresolved D. The CDR3 is 15 residues long. The germline V gene has CDR1 SEHNR and CDR2 FQNEAQ (reference sequence). V lost 5 bases, J lost 4 bases, and 15 bases lay in between. In nucleotides, the CDR3 is TGTGCCAGCAGCCAAGACTCCTTCCTCGGAAACACCATATATTTT. Amino acids: CASSQDSFLGNTIYF.